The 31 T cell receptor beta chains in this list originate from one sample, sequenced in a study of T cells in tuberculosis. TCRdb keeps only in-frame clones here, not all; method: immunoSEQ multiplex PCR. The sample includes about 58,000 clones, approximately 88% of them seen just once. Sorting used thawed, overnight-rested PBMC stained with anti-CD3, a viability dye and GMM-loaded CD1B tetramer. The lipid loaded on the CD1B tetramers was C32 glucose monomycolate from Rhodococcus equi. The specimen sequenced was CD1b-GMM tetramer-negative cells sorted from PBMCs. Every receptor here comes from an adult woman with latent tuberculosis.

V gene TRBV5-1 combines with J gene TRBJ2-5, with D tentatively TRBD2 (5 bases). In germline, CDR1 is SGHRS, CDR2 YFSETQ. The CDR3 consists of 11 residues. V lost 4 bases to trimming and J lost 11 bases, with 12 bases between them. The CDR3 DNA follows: TGCGCCAGCAGCCCCGGGGTGATACAGTACTTC. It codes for CASSPGVIQYF.

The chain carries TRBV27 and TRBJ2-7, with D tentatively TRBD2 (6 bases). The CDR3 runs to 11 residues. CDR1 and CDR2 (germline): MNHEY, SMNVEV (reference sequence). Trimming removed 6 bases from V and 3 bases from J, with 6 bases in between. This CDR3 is CASRGGYEQYF. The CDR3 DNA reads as TGTGCCAGCAGGGGGGGCTACGAGCAGTACTTC.

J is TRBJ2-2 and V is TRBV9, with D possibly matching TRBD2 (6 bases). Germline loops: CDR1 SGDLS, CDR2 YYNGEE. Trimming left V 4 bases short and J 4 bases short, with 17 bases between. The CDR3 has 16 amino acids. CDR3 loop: CASSPAHGRVTGELFF. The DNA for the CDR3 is TGTGCCAGCAGCCCAGCACACGGGAGAGTCACCGGGGAGCTGTTTTTT. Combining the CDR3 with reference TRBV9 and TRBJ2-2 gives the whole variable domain DSGVTQTPKHLITATGQRVTLRCSPRSGDLSVYWYQQSLDQGLQFLIQYYNGEERAKGNILERFSAQQFPDLHSELNLSSLELGDSALYFCASSPAHGRVTGELFFGEGSRLTVL.

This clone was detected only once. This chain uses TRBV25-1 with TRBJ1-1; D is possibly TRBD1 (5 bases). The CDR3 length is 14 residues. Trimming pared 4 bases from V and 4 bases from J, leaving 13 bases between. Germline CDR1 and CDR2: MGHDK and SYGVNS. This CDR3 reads CASSAPGWGTEAFF. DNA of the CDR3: TGTGCCAGCAGTGCCCCAGGGTGGGGCACTGAAGCTTTCTTT.

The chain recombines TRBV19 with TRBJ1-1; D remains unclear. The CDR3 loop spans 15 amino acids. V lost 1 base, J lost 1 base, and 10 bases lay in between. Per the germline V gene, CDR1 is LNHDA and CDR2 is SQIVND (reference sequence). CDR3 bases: TGTGCCAGTAGTATAGTTATCACAGAGAACACTGAAGCTTTCTTT. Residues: CASSIVITENTEAFF. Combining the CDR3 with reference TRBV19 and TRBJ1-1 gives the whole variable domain DGGITQSPKYLFRKEGQNVTLSCEQNLNHDAMYWYRQDPGQGLRLIYYSQIVNDFQKGDIAEGYSVSREKKESFPLTVTSAQKNPTAFYLCASSIVITENTEAFFGQGTRLTVV.

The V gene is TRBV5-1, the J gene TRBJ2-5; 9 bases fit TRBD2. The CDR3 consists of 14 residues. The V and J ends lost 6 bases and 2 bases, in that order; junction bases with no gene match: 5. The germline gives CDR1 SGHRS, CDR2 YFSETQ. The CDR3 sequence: CASNSGGQQETQYF. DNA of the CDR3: TGCGCCAGCAATAGCGGGGGTCAGCAAGAGACCCAGTACTTC.

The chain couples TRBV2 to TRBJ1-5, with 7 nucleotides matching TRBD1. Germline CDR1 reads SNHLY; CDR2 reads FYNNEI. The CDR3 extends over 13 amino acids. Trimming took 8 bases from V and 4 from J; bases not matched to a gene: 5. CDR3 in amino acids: CASEGTENQPQHF. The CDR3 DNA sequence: TGTGCCAGCGAGGGGACAGAAAATCAGCCCCAGCATTTT.

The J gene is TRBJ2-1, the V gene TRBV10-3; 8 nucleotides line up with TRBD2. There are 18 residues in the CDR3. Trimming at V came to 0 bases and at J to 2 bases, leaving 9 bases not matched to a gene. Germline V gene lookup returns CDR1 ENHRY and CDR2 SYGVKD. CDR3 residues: CAISESTGLEGPYNEQFF. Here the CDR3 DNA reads TGTGCCATCAGTGAGTCGACGGGACTAGAAGGTCCCTACAATGAGCAGTTCTTC.

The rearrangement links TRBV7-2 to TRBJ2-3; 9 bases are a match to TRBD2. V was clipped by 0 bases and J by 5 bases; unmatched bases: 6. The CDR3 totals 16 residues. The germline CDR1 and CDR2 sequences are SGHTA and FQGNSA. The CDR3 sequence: CASSLALRGGIDTQYF. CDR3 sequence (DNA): TGTGCCAGCAGCTTAGCGCTGCGGGGGGGTATAGATACGCAGTATTTT.

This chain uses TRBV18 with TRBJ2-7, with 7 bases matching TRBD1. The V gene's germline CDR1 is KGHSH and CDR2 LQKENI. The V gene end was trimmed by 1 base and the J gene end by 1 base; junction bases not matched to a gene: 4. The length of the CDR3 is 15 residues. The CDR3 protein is CASSPRQGLSYEQYF. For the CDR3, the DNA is TGTGCCAGCTCACCACGACAGGGTTTATCCTACGAGCAGTACTTC.

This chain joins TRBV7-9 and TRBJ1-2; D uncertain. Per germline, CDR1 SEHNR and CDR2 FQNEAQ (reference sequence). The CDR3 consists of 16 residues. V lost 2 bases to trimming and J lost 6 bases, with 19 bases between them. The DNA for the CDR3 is TGTGCCAGCAGCTTAAGTATAGAGGAGGAACTTAATGGCTACACCTTC. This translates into CASSLSIEEELNGYTF.

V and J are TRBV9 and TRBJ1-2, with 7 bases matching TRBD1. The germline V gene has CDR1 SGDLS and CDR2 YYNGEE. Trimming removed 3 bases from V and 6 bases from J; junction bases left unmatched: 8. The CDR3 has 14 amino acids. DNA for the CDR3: TGTGCCAGCAGCGCCGAGAGGGGGCTCCATGGCTACACCTTC. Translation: CASSAERGLHGYTF.

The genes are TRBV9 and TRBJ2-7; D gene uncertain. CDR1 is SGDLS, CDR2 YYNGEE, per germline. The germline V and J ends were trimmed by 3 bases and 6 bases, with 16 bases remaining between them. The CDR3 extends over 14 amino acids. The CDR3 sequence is CASSAEVARGEQYF. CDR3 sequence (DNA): TGTGCCAGCAGCGCAGAAGTTGCCCGAGGCGAGCAGTACTTC.

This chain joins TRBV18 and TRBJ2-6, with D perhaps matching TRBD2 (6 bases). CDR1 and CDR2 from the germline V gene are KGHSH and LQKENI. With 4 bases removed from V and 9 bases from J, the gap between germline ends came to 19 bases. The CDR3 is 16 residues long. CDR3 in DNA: TGTGCCAGCTCACTTAATTTACCGGGAGTCGGCAACGTCCTGACTTTC. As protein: CASSLNLPGVGNVLTF.

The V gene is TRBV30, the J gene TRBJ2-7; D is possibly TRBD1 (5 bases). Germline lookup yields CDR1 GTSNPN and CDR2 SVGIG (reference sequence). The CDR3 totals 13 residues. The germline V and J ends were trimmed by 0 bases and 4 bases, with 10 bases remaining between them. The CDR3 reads CAWSVIGAYEQYF. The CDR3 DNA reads TGTGCCTGGAGTGTAATAGGGGCTTACGAGCAGTACTTC.

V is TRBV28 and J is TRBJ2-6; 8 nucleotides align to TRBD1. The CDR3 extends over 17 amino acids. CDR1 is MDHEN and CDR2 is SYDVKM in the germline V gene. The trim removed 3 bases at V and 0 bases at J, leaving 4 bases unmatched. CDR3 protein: CASSLGQVGSGANVLTF. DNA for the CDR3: TGTGCCAGCAGTTTGGGACAGGTGGGCTCTGGGGCCAACGTCCTGACTTTC.

The CDR3 DNA is TGTGCCAGCAGTGAGTATAGGGGTGTGGGACAGCCCCAGCATTTT. Translating it yields CASSEYRGVGQPQHF. The chain has TRBV2 and TRBJ1-5, with D possibly being TRBD1 (5 bases). Trimming took off 3 bases at V and 7 bases at J, with 16 bases between the two ends. Germline-derived CDR1 and CDR2 are SNHLY and FYNNEI. CDR3 length: 15 amino acids.

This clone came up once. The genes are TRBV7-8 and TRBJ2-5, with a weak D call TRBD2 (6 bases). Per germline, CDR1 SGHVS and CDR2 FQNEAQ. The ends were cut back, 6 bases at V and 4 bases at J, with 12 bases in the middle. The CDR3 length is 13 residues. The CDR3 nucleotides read TGTGCCAGCAGGGGGCACGGGGGAGAGACCCAGTACTTC. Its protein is CASRGHGGETQYF. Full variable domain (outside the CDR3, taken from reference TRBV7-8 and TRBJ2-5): GAGVSQSPRYKVAKRGQDVALRCDPISGHVSLFWYQQALGQGPEFLTYFQNEAQLDKSGLPSDRFFAERPEGSVSTLKIQRTQQEDSAVYLCASRGHGGETQYFGPGTRLLVL.

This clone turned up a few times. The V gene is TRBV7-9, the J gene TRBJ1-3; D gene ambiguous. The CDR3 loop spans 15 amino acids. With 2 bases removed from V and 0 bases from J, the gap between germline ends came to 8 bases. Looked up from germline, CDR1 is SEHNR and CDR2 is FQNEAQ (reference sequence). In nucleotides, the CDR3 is TGTGCCAGCAGCTTAACAGTTAACTCTGGAAACACCATATATTTT. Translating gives CASSLTVNSGNTIYF.

DNA of the CDR3: TGTGCCAGCAGCTTAGACTCCCGGAGGGAAAAACTGTTTTTT. Translation gives CASSLDSRREKLFF. The chain uses TRBV5-4 and TRBJ1-4; D is undetermined. Looked up from germline, CDR1 is SGHNT and CDR2 is YYREEE (reference sequence). The germline V and J ends were trimmed by 2 bases and 8 bases, with 13 bases remaining between them. CDR3 length equals 14 residues.

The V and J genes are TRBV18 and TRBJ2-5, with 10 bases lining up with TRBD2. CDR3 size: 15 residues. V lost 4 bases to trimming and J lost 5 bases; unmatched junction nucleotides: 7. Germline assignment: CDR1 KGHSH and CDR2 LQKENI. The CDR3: CASSLLAGVRETQYF. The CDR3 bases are TGTGCCAGCTCACTTCTAGCGGGAGTTCGGGAGACCCAGTACTTC.

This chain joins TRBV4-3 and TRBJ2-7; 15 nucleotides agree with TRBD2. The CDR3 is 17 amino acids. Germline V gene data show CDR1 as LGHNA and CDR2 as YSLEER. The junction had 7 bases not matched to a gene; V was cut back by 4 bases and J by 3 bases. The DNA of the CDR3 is TGCGCCAGCAGCCTCGGACTAGCGGGAGGGCTCGGCTACGAGCAGTACTTC. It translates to CASSLGLAGGLGYEQYF.

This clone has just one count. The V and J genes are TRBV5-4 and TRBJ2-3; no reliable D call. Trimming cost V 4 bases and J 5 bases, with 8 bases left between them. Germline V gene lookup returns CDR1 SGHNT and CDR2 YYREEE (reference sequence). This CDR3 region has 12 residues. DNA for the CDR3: TGTGCCAGCAGCCGAGATGTAGATACGCAGTATTTT. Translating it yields CASSRDVDTQYF.

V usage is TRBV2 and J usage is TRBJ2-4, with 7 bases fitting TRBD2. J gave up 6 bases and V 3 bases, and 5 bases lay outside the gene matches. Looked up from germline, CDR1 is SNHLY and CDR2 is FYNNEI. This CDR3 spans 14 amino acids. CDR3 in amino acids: CASSDQGTINIQYF. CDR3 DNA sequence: TGTGCCAGCAGTGATCAAGGGACTATAAACATTCAGTACTTC.

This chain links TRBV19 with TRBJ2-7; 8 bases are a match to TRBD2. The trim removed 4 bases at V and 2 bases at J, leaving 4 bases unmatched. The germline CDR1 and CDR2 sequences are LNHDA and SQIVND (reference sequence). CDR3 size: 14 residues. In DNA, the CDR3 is TGTGCCAGTAGTAACGGGAGGGGGGCCTACGAGCAGTACTTC. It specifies CASSNGRGAYEQYF.

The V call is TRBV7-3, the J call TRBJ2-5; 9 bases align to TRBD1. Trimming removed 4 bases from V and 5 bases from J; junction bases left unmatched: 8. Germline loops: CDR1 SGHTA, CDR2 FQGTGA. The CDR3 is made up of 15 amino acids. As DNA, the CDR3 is TGTGCCAGCAGCTCGACAGGGGGACGGACGGAGACCCAGTACTTC. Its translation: CASSSTGGRTETQYF.

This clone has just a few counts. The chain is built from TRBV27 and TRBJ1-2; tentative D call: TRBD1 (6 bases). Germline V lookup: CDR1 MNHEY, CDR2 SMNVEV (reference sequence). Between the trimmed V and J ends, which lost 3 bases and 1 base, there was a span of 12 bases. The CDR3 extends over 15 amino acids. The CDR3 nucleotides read TGTGCCAGCAGTTTTAAGGGGGGGCTTAACTATGGCTACACCTTC. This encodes CASSFKGGLNYGYTF.

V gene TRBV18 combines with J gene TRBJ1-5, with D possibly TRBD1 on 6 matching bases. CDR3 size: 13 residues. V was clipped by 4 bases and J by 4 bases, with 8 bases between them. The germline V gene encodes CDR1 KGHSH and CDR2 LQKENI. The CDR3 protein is CASSLTGNQPQHF. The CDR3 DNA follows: TGTGCCAGCTCACTTACAGGGAATCAGCCCCAGCATTTT. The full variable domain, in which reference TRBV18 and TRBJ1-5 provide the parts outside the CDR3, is NAGVMQNPRHLVRRRGQEARLRCSPMKGHSHVYWYRQLPEEGLKFMVYLQKENIIDESGMPKERFSAEFPKEGPSILRIQQVVRGDSAAYFCASSLTGNQPQHFGDGTRLSIL.

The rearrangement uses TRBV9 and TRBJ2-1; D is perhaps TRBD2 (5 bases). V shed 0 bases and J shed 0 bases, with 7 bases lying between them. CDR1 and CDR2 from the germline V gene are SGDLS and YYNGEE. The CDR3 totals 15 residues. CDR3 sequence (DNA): TGTGCCAGCAGCGTAGTTGCGGGCTCCTACAATGAGCAGTTCTTC. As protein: CASSVVAGSYNEQFF.

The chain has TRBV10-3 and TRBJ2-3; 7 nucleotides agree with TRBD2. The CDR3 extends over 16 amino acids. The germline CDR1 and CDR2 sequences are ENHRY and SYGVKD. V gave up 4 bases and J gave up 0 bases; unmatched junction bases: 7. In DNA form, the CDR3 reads TGTGCCATCAGTGGAGGGAGGGATGGAAGCACAGATACGCAGTATTTT. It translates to CAISGGRDGSTDTQYF.

CDR3 in DNA: TGTGCCAGCAGCGACCTCGGGACTAGCGGGAGCTTGAATGAGCAGTTCTTC. Amino acid sequence: CASSDLGTSGSLNEQFF. The rearrangement joins TRBV5-6 to TRBJ2-1, with 14 bases matching TRBD2. The CDR3 covers 17 residues. J lost 7 bases, V lost 4 bases, and 10 bases had no gene match. Germline V CDR1 and CDR2: SGHDT, YYEEEE.